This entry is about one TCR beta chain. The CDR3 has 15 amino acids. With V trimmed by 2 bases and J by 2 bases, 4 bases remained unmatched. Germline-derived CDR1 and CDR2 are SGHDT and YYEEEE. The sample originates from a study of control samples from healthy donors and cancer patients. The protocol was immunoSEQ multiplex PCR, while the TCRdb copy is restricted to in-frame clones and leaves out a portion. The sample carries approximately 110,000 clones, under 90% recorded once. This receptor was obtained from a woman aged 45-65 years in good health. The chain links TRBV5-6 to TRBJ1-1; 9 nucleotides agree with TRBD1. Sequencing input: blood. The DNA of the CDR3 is TGTGCCAGCAGCTTCACGGGACAGGGCAACACTGAAGCTTTCTTT. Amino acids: CASSFTGQGNTEAFF. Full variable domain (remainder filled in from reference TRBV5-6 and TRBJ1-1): DAGVTQSPTHLIKTRGQQVTLRCSPKSGHDTVSWYQQALGQGPQFIFQYYEEEERQRGNFPDRFSGHQFPNYSSELNVNALLLGDSALYLCASSFTGQGNTEAFFGQGTRLTVV.